This passage covers 3 T cell receptor beta chains from one sample sequenced in a study of OX40 agonist ivuxolimab in advanced cancers. Libraries came from the immunoSEQ multiplex PCR assay. Drawn from immuneACCESS, this table holds only the in-frame rearrangements with V and J called that TCRdb kept. Clones are partly lost; checked studies trace under half to an unresolved V gene and leave the rest unexplained. The sample contains fewer than 25,000 clones, more than 80% of them found a single time. 26% of the sample is held by the ten biggest clonotypes. The sequencing used CD4+ or CD8+ T cells sorted from blood, collected in a trial of the OX40 agonist ivuxolimab. The receptors derive from an adult with an advanced solid tumor such as melanoma, head and neck, liver or kidney cancer.

The chain couples TRBV4-2 to TRBJ2-7; D may be TRBD1 (5 bases). Trimming stripped 5 bases from V and 7 bases from J, with 15 bases between. Germline V lookup: CDR1 LGHNA, CDR2 YNFKEQ. The CDR3 has 13 amino acids. The CDR3 spells CASSSEAGREQYF. The CDR3 nucleotides are TGTGCCAGCAGCTCGGAAGCAGGGCGGGAGCAGTACTTC.

The rearrangement links TRBV27 to TRBJ1-2; D might be TRBD1 (5 bases). This CDR3 contains 13 residues. Trimming left V 3 bases short and J 2 bases short, with 7 bases between. Germline V gives CDR1 MNHEY, CDR2 SMNVEV (reference sequence). CDR3 nucleotide sequence: TGTGCCAGCAGTTTCGGGGGGAACTATGGCTACACCTTC. It is translated as CASSFGGNYGYTF.

J is TRBJ1-1 and V is TRBV6-5; 7 positions match TRBD1. With V trimmed by 7 bases and J by 0 bases, 8 bases remained unmatched. Germline CDR1 MNHEY, CDR2 SVGAGI. The CDR3 covers 15 residues. CDR3 protein: CASIHDREMNTEAFF. The DNA of the CDR3 is TGTGCCAGCATTCACGACAGGGAGATGAACACTGAAGCTTTCTTT.